This entry features one TCR beta chain sequence. Only in-frame clones appear in the TCRdb table, and some are missing; sequencing was by immunoSEQ multiplex PCR. There are 1,500 or so clones in the sample; 81% occur only once, and roughly 14% lies in the top ten. The sample comes from a study of ipilimumab plus nivolumab after autologous stem cell transplantation. Dosing: nivolumab 3 mg/kg IV, weeks 1, 4, 7, 10, then every two weeks to week 26. Sequenced here: PBMCs, sampled in a trial of ipilimumab plus nivolumab as post-transplant consolidation. This receptor was taken from a female donor with multiple myeloma.

The CDR3 sequence: CASSESLTESSGNTIYF. The CDR3 DNA sequence: TGCGCCAGCAGTGAGTCTCTTACAGAGAGCTCTGGAAACACCATATATTTT. The chain combines TRBV10-1 with TRBJ1-3; D call uncertain. The CDR3 totals 17 residues. CDR1 and CDR2 (germline): WNHNN, SYGVQD (reference sequence). Trimming stripped 0 bases from V and 0 bases from J, with 12 bases between.